The 32 T cell receptor beta chains below all came from one sample that was sequenced in a study of PD-1 blockade in classical Hodgkin lymphoma. No patient escaped relapse after autologous stem cell transplantation, and brentuximab vedotin exposure varied. Using immunoSEQ multiplex PCR, the repertoire was profiled, and TCRdb retains in-frame clones only, with some absent. The sample has approximately 89,000 clones; 80% to 85% are singletons. The material was peripheral blood mononuclear cells (PBMCs), obtained at baseline. Receptors were obtained from a human donor with classical Hodgkin lymphoma.

The chain uses TRBV7-2 and TRBJ2-7, with D uncertain. The CDR3 runs to 16 residues. With 0 bases removed from V and 0 bases from J, the gap between germline ends came to 12 bases. CDR1 is SGHTA, CDR2 FQGNSA, per germline. The CDR3 loop reads CASSLAPGGYSYEQYF. CDR3 in DNA: TGTGCCAGCAGCTTAGCGCCCGGCGGTTACTCCTACGAGCAGTACTTC.

The sample holds one count of this clone. Here the CDR3 reads CASSLSTRTDTQYF. The DNA for the CDR3 is TGTGCCAGCAGCTTATCTACCCGCACAGATACGCAGTATTTT. The chain employs TRBV7-2 and TRBJ2-3; D remains ambiguous. The CDR3 is made up of 14 amino acids. CDR1 SGHTA and CDR2 FQGNSA come from the germline V gene. V lost 2 bases and J lost 1, with 7 bases in between.

The chain carries TRBV6-5 and TRBJ1-2; 9 bases map to TRBD1. J was trimmed by 11 bases and V by 6 bases; bases with no gene match: 10. Germline assignment: CDR1 MNHEY and CDR2 SVGAGI. There are 13 residues in the CDR3. The CDR3 DNA reads as TGTGCCAGCAGGGGGACAGGGTTCTGGGATTACACCTTC. Encoded protein: CASRGTGFWDYTF.

This chain links TRBV9 with TRBJ2-2; D not resolved. Trimming stripped 6 bases from V and 6 bases from J, with 15 bases between. The CDR3 covers 14 residues. Germline V lookup: CDR1 SGDLS, CDR2 YYNGEE. This CDR3 reads CASTSHSRAGELFF. DNA of the CDR3: TGTGCCAGCACCTCACACAGCCGGGCCGGGGAGCTGTTTTTT.

The rearrangement joins TRBV6-1 to TRBJ1-1, with D unresolved. V lost 2 bases, J lost 1 base, and 5 bases lay in between. CDR1 is MNHNS, CDR2 SASEGT, per germline. The CDR3 runs to 13 residues. The CDR3 loop reads CASSESGNTEAFF. DNA for the CDR3: TGTGCCAGCAGTGAATCTGGGAACACTGAAGCTTTCTTT.

This chain uses TRBV6-5 with TRBJ2-5; maybe TRBD2 (5 bases). Germline lookup yields CDR1 MNHEY and CDR2 SVGAGI. V dropped 2 bases and J dropped 7 bases, with 11 bases sitting between them. The CDR3 spans 13 residues. The CDR3 spells CASSYQPEGTQYF. DNA for the CDR3: TGTGCCAGCAGTTACCAACCAGAGGGGACCCAGTACTTC.

The rearrangement joins TRBV19 to TRBJ2-5, with TRBD2 matching 8 bases. CDR3 length: 15 amino acids. The V gene end was trimmed by 6 bases and the J gene end by 3 bases; junction bases not matched to a gene: 9. CDR1 and CDR2 (germline): LNHDA, SQIVND (reference sequence). CDR3 coding DNA: TGTGCCAGTAGCATCCGGCAAGCGGGAGAAGAGACCCAGTACTTC. Translated: CASSIRQAGEETQYF.

The sample holds a few counts of this clone. The chain is built from TRBV11-2 and TRBJ2-1, with a tentative D call TRBD2 (7 bases). The CDR3 consists of 15 residues. V lost 5 bases, J lost 8 bases, and 19 bases lay in between. Germline values: CDR1 SGHAT, CDR2 FQNNGV. In DNA form, the CDR3 reads TGTGCCAGCAGCCCCATGGGGGGGCCGAGGGATGAGCAGTTCTTC. Translated: CASSPMGGPRDEQFF.

The V and J genes are TRBV6-1 and TRBJ2-5; D is undetermined. Per the germline V gene, CDR1 is MNHNS and CDR2 is SASEGT. The CDR3 totals 14 residues. Between the trimmed V and J ends, which lost 8 bases and 1 base, there was a span of 14 bases. CDR3 sequence: CASGVRQAQETQYF. The CDR3 nucleotides are TGTGCCAGCGGGGTACGGCAGGCCCAAGAGACCCAGTACTTC.

The rearrangement uses TRBV7-2 and TRBJ2-2; no reliable D call. The V and J ends lost 8 bases and 8 bases respectively, with 15 bases between them. The CDR3 contains 13 residues. From germline, CDR1 is SGHTA and CDR2 FQGNSA. This CDR3 is CASGPSSLGELFF. Written as DNA, the CDR3 is TGTGCCAGCGGCCCTTCCTCCTTAGGGGAGCTGTTTTTT.

V gene TRBV7-6 combines with J gene TRBJ2-3, with 9 bases lining up with TRBD1. The CDR3 is 14 residues long. V lost 5 bases to trimming and J lost 4 bases; unmatched junction nucleotides: 4. Germline CDR1 and CDR2: SGHVS and FNYEAQ. CDR3 sequence reads: CASSRTGVPDTQYF. In nucleotides, the CDR3 is TGTGCCAGCAGCCGGACAGGGGTCCCAGATACGCAGTATTTT.

The chain recombines TRBV6-4 with TRBJ1-2, with D possibly being TRBD1 (6 bases). Germline CDR1 MRHNA, CDR2 SNTAGT. The CDR3 extends over 16 amino acids. The V end was cut by 1 base, the J end by 0 bases, with 12 bases between. For the CDR3, the DNA is TGTGCCAGCAGTGACTACTTAAAGGGGGCTAACTATGGCTACACCTTC. Its protein is CASSDYLKGANYGYTF.

V usage is TRBV10-3 and J usage is TRBJ2-7, with 9 bases aligning to TRBD2. The CDR3 is 18 residues long. Germline V gene lookup returns CDR1 ENHRY and CDR2 SYGVKD. The trim removed 2 bases at V and 5 bases at J, leaving 16 bases unmatched. The DNA of the CDR3 is TGTGCCATCAGTGAGGGGTTGGGGCGGGAGGGCCAAGGGAACGAGCAGTACTTC. Translation gives CAISEGLGREGQGNEQYF.

The rearrangement joins TRBV7-9 to TRBJ1-2, with D maybe TRBD1 (6 bases). Germline V gene lookup returns CDR1 SEHNR and CDR2 FQNEAQ (reference sequence). This CDR3 comprises 13 residues. V shed 2 bases and J shed 2 bases, with 6 bases lying between them. In nucleotides, the CDR3 is TGTGCCAGCAGCTTACAGGGGAACTATGGCTACACCTTC. Encoded protein: CASSLQGNYGYTF.

The J gene is TRBJ1-2, the V gene TRBV28; the match to TRBD1 covers 7 bases. CDR1 MDHEN and CDR2 SYDVKM come from the germline V gene. The CDR3 covers 17 residues. Trimming at V came to 5 bases and at J to 4 bases, leaving 16 bases not matched to a gene. CDR3 region: CASSTPGGGTRSYGYTF. The CDR3 nucleotides are TGTGCCAGCAGTACGCCAGGGGGGGGCACCAGATCCTATGGCTACACCTTC.

This clone was seen a few times. This sequence joins TRBV4-2 and TRBJ2-5; unclear D gene. This CDR3 spans 13 amino acids. Germline V gene lookup returns CDR1 LGHNA and CDR2 YNFKEQ. Trimming left V 1 base short and J 0 bases short, with 3 bases between. The CDR3 DNA reads as TGTGCCAGCAGCCAAGGGGACCAAGAGACCCAGTACTTC. Encoded protein: CASSQGDQETQYF.

This rearrangement joins TRBV6-5 to TRBJ1-2, with 7 bases matching TRBD1. Germline CDR1 and CDR2: MNHEY and SVGAGI. With 6 bases clipped from V and 0 bases from J, the junction kept 4 bases outside the gene matches. The CDR3 runs 14 residues. The CDR3 sequence is CASRAGGSNYGYTF. DNA of the CDR3: TGTGCCAGCAGGGCAGGGGGTTCTAACTATGGCTACACCTTC.

This chain joins TRBV19 and TRBJ1-1, with unresolved D. The CDR3 sequence is 13 residues long. V dropped 6 bases and J dropped 5 bases, with 13 bases sitting between them. CDR1 is LNHDA, CDR2 SQIVND, per germline (reference sequence). CDR3 DNA: TGTGCCAGTAGGACGGTGGGGTTAACTGAAGCTTTCTTT. Translating it yields CASRTVGLTEAFF. Supplemented by reference TRBV19 and TRBJ1-1, the full variable domain reads DGGITQSPKYLFRKEGQNVTLSCEQNLNHDAMYWYRQDPGQGLRLIYYSQIVNDFQKGDIAEGYSVSREKKESFPLTVTSAQKNPTAFYLCASRTVGLTEAFFGQGTRLTVV.

This sequence joins TRBV30 and TRBJ2-1; weak D call: TRBD2 (5 bases). Germline CDR1 and CDR2: GTSNPN and SVGIG (reference sequence). The length of the CDR3 is 15 residues. Trimming took 2 bases from V and 6 from J, leaving 17 bases between them. The CDR3 is CAWSPLRLAGNEQFF. The CDR3 DNA sequence: TGTGCCTGGAGTCCACTAAGGCTAGCTGGCAATGAGCAGTTCTTC.

The chain combines TRBV5-1 with TRBJ2-3; 7 bases align to TRBD2. Trimming at V came to 0 bases and at J to 0 bases, leaving 7 bases not matched to a gene. Germline CDR1 reads SGHRS; CDR2 reads YFSETQ. The CDR3 contains 17 residues. CDR3 in DNA: TGCGCCAGCAGCTTGGCCAGGAGTAGCGGGAGCACAGATACGCAGTATTTT. Its translation: CASSLARSSGSTDTQYF.

The chain couples TRBV7-2 to TRBJ2-1, with TRBD2 matching 11 bases. Looked up from germline, CDR1 is SGHTA and CDR2 is FQGNSA. The CDR3 is made up of 19 amino acids. V was pared by 5 bases and J by 6 bases, with 18 bases of the junction left unmatched. CDR3 coding DNA: TGTGCCAGCAGCCCGTCGGTGTTCTCTAGCGGGAGGAAATCCAATGAGCAGTTCTTC. Protein: CASSPSVFSSGRKSNEQFF.

This clone was seen only once. This chain connects TRBV6-1 to TRBJ1-2; TRBD1 agrees at 7 bases. Losses at the gene ends were 4 bases for V and 4 bases for J; bases not matched to a gene: 6. CDR3 length: 14 amino acids. Germline assignment: CDR1 MNHNS and CDR2 SASEGT. The CDR3 DNA reads as TGTGCCAGCAGTGCAGGGGGGGCTAGCTATGGCTACACCTTC. Amino acid sequence: CASSAGGASYGYTF.

The chain couples TRBV12-5 to TRBJ2-7; 11 nucleotides agree with TRBD2. This CDR3 has 14 residues. V dropped 6 bases and J dropped 6; count of bases not matched to a gene: 7. Germline V gene lookup returns CDR1 LGHNT and CDR2 FRNRAP. The CDR3 loop is CASGTSGGPSEQYF. CDR3 DNA: TGTGCTAGTGGCACTAGCGGGGGCCCGAGCGAGCAGTACTTC.

V and J are TRBV28 and TRBJ1-3, with D tentatively TRBD1 (6 bases). Germline CDR1 is MDHEN and CDR2 is SYDVKM. V was clipped by 4 bases and J by 4 bases, with 14 bases between them. The CDR3 has 15 amino acids. CDR3: CASSSLSGTGNTIYF. The CDR3, as DNA: TGTGCCAGCAGTTCCCTCTCCGGGACAGGAAACACCATATATTTT.

The CDR3 region has the DNA TGTGCCCACGGGACAATTACTGAAGCTTTCTTT. It specifies CAHGTITEAFF. V is TRBV6-5 and J is TRBJ1-1; TRBD1 might be the D (6 bases). CDR3 length: 11 amino acids. Trimming removed 11 bases from V and 5 bases from J, with 12 bases in between. Germline V gives CDR1 MNHEY, CDR2 SVGAGI.

The chain couples TRBV29-1 to TRBJ2-2; a possible D gene is TRBD1 (5 bases). CDR1 SQVTM and CDR2 ANQGSEA come from the germline V gene. The CDR3 length is 13 residues. V was shortened by 3 bases and J by 8 bases, with 13 bases between the two germline ends. The CDR3 loop reads CSVEGPVLGELFF. DNA for the CDR3: TGCAGCGTTGAGGGGCCAGTCCTAGGGGAGCTGTTTTTT.

V is TRBV5-1 and J is TRBJ1-4, with D tentatively TRBD1 (6 bases). The CDR3 totals 14 residues. V was cut by 2 bases and J by 3 bases, with 8 bases left in between. Germline V CDR1 and CDR2: SGHRS, YFSETQ. The DNA for the CDR3 is TGCGCCAGCAGCTTACAGGGAGCTAATGAAAAACTGTTTTTT. It specifies CASSLQGANEKLFF.

This chain joins TRBV5-1 and TRBJ2-3, with D possibly being TRBD1 or TRBD2 (5 bases each). The length of the CDR3 is 14 residues. The germline CDR1 and CDR2 sequences are SGHRS and YFSETQ. Trimming left V 4 bases short and J 5 bases short, with 14 bases between. CDR3 DNA sequence: TGCGCCAGCAGCCCTGGGGGTGGGCAAGATACGCAGTATTTT. This codes for CASSPGGGQDTQYF.

The chain carries TRBV19 and TRBJ2-2, with 8 bases identical to TRBD2. V lost 7 bases and J lost 6; bases outside the gene matches: 7. Germline V gene data show CDR1 as LNHDA and CDR2 as SQIVND (reference sequence). The CDR3 is 14 amino acids. The CDR3 DNA is TGTGCCAGTAAGATGGCGGGAGGCTCCGGGGAGCTGTTTTTT. Protein sequence: CASKMAGGSGELFF.

This clone was seen once. This chain links TRBV9 with TRBJ1-1; 10 bases map to TRBD1. V lost 3 bases to trimming and J lost 11 bases; unmatched junction nucleotides: 16. This CDR3 has 16 amino acids. The germline gives CDR1 SGDLS, CDR2 YYNGEE. CDR3 nucleotides: TGTGCCAGCAGCGCGGCCGGGACAGGGGTCACCCGCGAGGCTTTCTTT. This encodes CASSAAGTGVTREAFF.

The V and J genes are TRBV30 and TRBJ2-1; TRBD2 aligns across 14 bases. The germline V gene encodes CDR1 GTSNPN and CDR2 SVGIG (reference sequence). The CDR3 sequence is 15 residues long. Trimming took 5 bases from V and 6 from J; bases not matched to a gene: 6. CDR3 residues: CAWQTGLAGVNEQFF. The CDR3 DNA follows: TGTGCCTGGCAGACGGGACTAGCGGGAGTCAATGAGCAGTTCTTC. Combining the CDR3 with reference TRBV30 and TRBJ2-1 gives the whole variable domain SQTIHQWPATLVQPVGSPLSLECTVEGTSNPNLYWYRQAAGRGLQLLFYSVGIGQISSEVPQNLSASRPQDRQFILSSKKLLLSDSGFYLCAWQTGLAGVNEQFFGPGTRLTVL.

The chain has TRBV6-5 and TRBJ2-2, with a weak D call TRBD2 (6 bases). Trimming removed 0 bases from V and 5 bases from J, with 10 bases in between. This CDR3 has 15 residues. Germline V gene lookup returns CDR1 MNHEY and CDR2 SVGAGI. Here the CDR3 DNA reads TGTGCCAGCAGTTACTCCCTGGCGGGGACCGGGGAGCTGTTTTTT. Protein sequence: CASSYSLAGTGELFF.